The clone carrying this TCR beta chain was seen just once. Per the original data handling: How many nucleated cells were present was estimated from reference gene primer amplification. This table comes from immunoSEQ multiplex PCR, and its TCRdb copy is limited to in-frame clones, with some not included. V and J calls and clone size follow that table, whereas D and trimming were derived from the DNA. Of 40,000 to 55,000 clones listed, 83% were seen once; the top ten hold roughly a sixth. The data are from a study of blood T cell repertoires in COVID-19. The overall study: Acute and convalescent COVID-19 samples came from the United States, Italy and Spain. In each case, the material was cDNA or gDNA derived from T cells, B-cell-depleted T cells, or PBMCs.

Trimming took 6 bases from V and 9 from J; bases not matched to a gene: 14. Germline values: CDR1 SGHTA, CDR2 FQGNSA. This CDR3 contains 15 residues. The gene calls are TRBV7-2 and TRBJ2-5; 9 nucleotides line up with TRBD2. The receptor was derived from a man in his forties with acute or convalescent COVID-19. The sequencing sample was made of peripheral blood. CDR3 region: CASRNSGGPGEAQYF. DNA of the CDR3: TGTGCCAGCAGAAATAGCGGGGGCCCAGGGGAGGCCCAGTACTTC.